A selection of T cell receptor beta chains follows, all from one sample in a study of cytomegalovirus exposure and HLA in healthy donors. Some clones are missing from TCRdb's copy, which holds only in-frame ones; the method was immunoSEQ multiplex PCR. Here the sample spans 100,000 to 150,000 clones, approximately 75% being singletons. Sequenced input: PBMCs. These receptors all stem from a man between 40 and 49 years old in good health and CMV-seronegative. The CDR3 runs from the conserved cysteine through the conserved F or W. The D gene is left open where the match is weak. Part of the rows lack a size; the others show once, few, many or a class for expanded clones.

V gene	J gene	D gene	clone size	CDR3 DNA	CDR3 protein
TRBV4-1	TRBJ2-3	TRBD2	.	TGCGCCAGCAGCCCCGGACTAGCGGGGATCACAGATACGCAGTATTTT	CASSPGLAGITDTQYF
TRBV2	TRBJ2-1	TRBD2	.	TGTGCCAGCAGTGGGGGGACTAGCGGTGACAATGAGCAGTTCTTC	CASSGGTSGDNEQFF
TRBV19	TRBJ1-2	.	.	TGTGCCAGTAGGCTACCACAGTTCAACTATGGCTACACCTTC	CASRLPQFNYGYTF
TRBV11-2	TRBJ2-1	TRBD1	.	TGTGCCAGCAGAATCACAGGGGGCCCCTCCTACAATGAGCAGTTCTTC	CASRITGGPSYNEQFF
TRBV6-5	TRBJ1-1	TRBD1	.	TGTGCCAGCACGGGATGGGGGACAGGGAACACTGAAGCTTTCTTT	CASTGWGTGNTEAFF
TRBV9	TRBJ2-1	TRBD1	.	TGTGCCAGCAGCTACAGGGGGCAATCCTACAATGAGCAGTTCTTC	CASSYRGQSYNEQFF
TRBV6-5	TRBJ2-7	.	.	TGTGCCAGCAGTAGCCGGGACAACTCCTACGAGCAGTACTTC	CASSSRDNSYEQYF
TRBV10-3	TRBJ2-2	TRBD1	.	TGTGCCATCAGTGGAGGACAGGGTCAAGGCACCGGGGAGCTGTTTTTT	CAISGGQGQGTGELFF
TRBV6-6	TRBJ1-4	TRBD1	.	TGTGCCAGCACCCGAACAGGGGGCAATGAAAAACTGTTTTTT	CASTRTGGNEKLFF
TRBV30	TRBJ2-1	.	.	TGTGCCTGGAGTTTGTTAACGGGGGGCCTTTACAATGAGCAGTTCTTC	CAWSLLTGGLYNEQFF
TRBV7-2	TRBJ1-2	.	.	TGTGCCAGCACCAACCAGGCGGGGGCTATGGCCTATGGCTACACCTTC	CASTNQAGAMAYGYTF
TRBV6-5	TRBJ2-7	.	few	TGTGCCAGCAGTACAGGCTTTGGTAAGGCCGAGCAGTACTTC	CASSTGFGKAEQYF
TRBV7-9	TRBJ1-5	TRBD1	.	TGTGCCAGCGCCACAGGGGGCAATCAGCCCCAGCATTTT	CASATGGNQPQHF
TRBV9	TRBJ1-2	.	.	TGTGCCAGCGGAACAGGGACCTATGGCTACACCTTC	CASGTGTYGYTF
TRBV19	TRBJ2-3	.	.	TGTGCCAGTAGTATCACGGGTAGGGATACGCAGTATTTT	CASSITGRDTQYF
TRBV30	TRBJ1-5	TRBD1	.	TGTGCCTGGAATGCCGGGACAGGCAATCAGCCCCAGCATTTT	CAWNAGTGNQPQHF
TRBV5-1	TRBJ2-1	TRBD1	.	TGCGCCAGCAGCTCCCGGACAGGCTACAATGAGCAGTTCTTC	CASSSRTGYNEQFF
TRBV2	TRBJ2-7	TRBD2	.	TGTGCCAGCAGGGGACTAGGGGGGTACGAGCAGTACTTC	CASRGLGGYEQYF
TRBV12-5	TRBJ2-6	.	few	TGTGCTAGTGGTTTGAGGCCTGGGGCCAACGGCCTGACTTTC	CASGLRPGANGLTF
TRBV5-1	TRBJ2-1	.	.	TGCGCCAGCAGAATCCCTAGCGCTGAGCAGTTCTTC	CASRIPSAEQFF
TRBV18	TRBJ2-7	.	few	TGTGCCAGCTCACCACTCACGACTCCTCGTTCCTACGAGCAGTACTTC	CASSPLTTPRSYEQYF
TRBV7-6	TRBJ1-4	.	.	TGTGCCAGCAGCTTAGGTACCTCCTTAGTCGAAAAACTGTTTTTT	CASSLGTSLVEKLFF
TRBV5-1	TRBJ1-2	.	once	TGCGCCAGCAGCTTGGGGGACACCTATGGCTACACCTTC	CASSLGDTYGYTF
TRBV5-1	TRBJ1-6	TRBD1	.	TGCGCCAGCAGTCCAGGGGGATTGGGATCACCCCTCCACTTT	CASSPGGLGSPLHF
TRBV18	TRBJ1-1	.	few	TGTGCCAGCTCACCCCTGGAGGCCACTGAAGCTTTCTTT	CASSPLEATEAFF
TRBV7-2	TRBJ2-1	TRBD2	.	TGTGCCAGTGCTAGCGGCGTCATCTCCTACAATGAGCAGTTCTTC	CASASGVISYNEQFF
TRBV5-1	TRBJ1-4	.	.	TGCGCCAGCAGGGACATAGCAGTTAATGAAAAACTGTTTTTT	CASRDIAVNEKLFF
TRBV12-2	TRBJ2-5	.	.	TGTGCAAGTCGCCTGGAGCTAGCGGGGGGCCGGGAGACCCAGTACTTC	CASRLELAGGRETQYF
TRBV28	TRBJ1-2	.	.	TGTGCCAGCAGTTTATCCGCGGGACTCCGAGGTGGCTACACCTTC	CASSLSAGLRGGYTF
TRBV7-2	TRBJ2-3	TRBD1	.	TGTGCCAGCAGCTTAGTAAGACAGGGGAGCACAGATACGCAGTATTTT	CASSLVRQGSTDTQYF
TRBV4-2	TRBJ1-6	.	.	TGTGCCAGCAGCCAAGAGGGGCCTTATAATTCACCCCTCCACTTT	CASSQEGPYNSPLHF